The 16 T cell receptor beta chains below come from one sample, sequenced in a study of regulatory T cells in long-lasting Graves disease. Time point described: persistent/refractory GD, antithyroid drugs over 5 years with positive TRAb. PBMC RNA served as the TCR library source. For TCR beta, libraries came from iRepertoire HTBI primers and Arm-PCR of CDR3 regions. A single record per CDR3 protein comes from TCRdb applying MiXCR to the multiplex PCR reads. The sample includes about 470,000 distinct CDR3 sequences, 20% to 25% of them seen just once. This specimen consisted of peripheral blood mononuclear cells (PBMCs), obtained when the disease was refractory, from a patient treated with antithyroid drugs. Receptors were obtained from a female donor with Graves disease.

J is TRBJ2-2 and V is TRBV6-5, with D possibly being TRBD2 (6 bases). Germline lookup yields CDR1 MNHEY and CDR2 SVGAGI. The CDR3 extends over 14 amino acids. V dropped 0 bases and J dropped 7 bases, with 9 bases sitting between them. The CDR3 DNA follows: TGTGCCAGCAGTTACTCGCGGGGAAGCGGGGAGCTGTTTTTT. Residues: CASSYSRGSGELFF.

The rearrangement links TRBV19 to TRBJ2-2; D unresolved. The CDR3 totals 14 residues. Germline V gives CDR1 LNHDA, CDR2 SQIVND (reference sequence). The V gene lost 8 bases and the J gene lost 3 bases, with 13 bases spanning the gap. CDR3 loop: CASSSRGYTGELFF. The CDR3, as DNA: TGTGCCAGTTCTAGTCGAGGATACACCGGGGAGCTGTTTTTT.

The sample holds many counts of this clonotype. This sequence joins TRBV2 and TRBJ1-5; 10 bases are a match to TRBD1. The CDR3 consists of 16 residues. CDR1 and CDR2 (germline): SNHLY, FYNNEI. Trimming took 5 bases from V and 3 from J; bases not matched to a gene: 7. The CDR3 DNA follows: TGTGCCAGCAGTCCCGGGACAGGGGCGAACAATCAGCCCCAGCATTTT. This sequence encodes CASSPGTGANNQPQHF.

This rearrangement joins TRBV7-9 to TRBJ1-4; 7 bases match TRBD1. The junction had 7 bases not matched to a gene; V was cut back by 5 bases and J by 7 bases. In germline, CDR1 is SEHNR, CDR2 FQNEAQ (reference sequence). The CDR3 runs to 14 residues. As DNA, the CDR3 is TGTGCCAGCAGCCTTGACAGGGTTTCTGAAAAACTGTTTTTT. Amino acids: CASSLDRVSEKLFF.

This clonotype was seen at least ten times. V gene TRBV6-1 combines with J gene TRBJ2-7, with 7 bases aligning to TRBD2. V was pared by 6 bases and J by 2 bases, with 7 bases of the junction left unmatched. The germline CDR1 and CDR2 sequences are MNHNS and SASEGT. The CDR3 covers 14 residues. The DNA for the CDR3 is TGTGCCAGCAGCGGGGGGTGGAACCCCTACGAGCAGTACTTC. Amino acid sequence: CASSGGWNPYEQYF.

This clonotype has only a few counts. V gene TRBV7-9 combines with J gene TRBJ1-2, with 10 nucleotides matching TRBD1. CDR3 length: 15 amino acids. Germline V gene data show CDR1 as SEHNR and CDR2 as FQNEAQ (reference sequence). Trimming removed 5 bases from V and 4 bases from J; junction bases left unmatched: 7. The DNA of the CDR3 is TGTGCCAGCAGCGTAGGACAGGGGGATACCTATGGCTACACCTTC. This gives the protein CASSVGQGDTYGYTF.

This clonotype was seen only a few times. The chain joins TRBV27 to TRBJ1-4; possible D gene TRBD1, 6 bases. CDR1 and CDR2 from the germline V gene are MNHEY and SMNVEV (reference sequence). V gave up 6 bases and J gave up 10 bases, with 24 bases separating them. CDR3 size: 16 residues. The CDR3 DNA reads as TGTGCCAGCAGGGGTCCAACTAGGGGGAAGTCGGCAAAACTGTTTTTT. Translation: CASRGPTRGKSAKLFF.

The chain recombines TRBV12-3 or TRBV12-4 with TRBJ2-2; the D gene could be TRBD1 or TRBD2 (6 bases each). V lost 3 bases and J 8 bases, leaving 16 bases between the germline ends. This CDR3 has 15 amino acids. The DNA for the CDR3 is TGTGCCAGCAGTTTGGGGGTGGGGGGCATTGGGGAGCTGTTTTTT. Residues: CASSLGVGGIGELFF.

This clonotype appeared a few times. The chain links TRBV5-1 to TRBJ2-7; D unresolved. Germline lookup yields CDR1 SGHRS and CDR2 YFSETQ. Trimming removed 4 bases at V and 2 bases at J, with 10 bases between. This CDR3 contains 13 residues. CDR3: CASSPDQPYEQYF. CDR3 DNA: TGCGCCAGCAGCCCGGACCAGCCCTACGAGCAGTACTTC.

This chain links TRBV5-5 with TRBJ2-7; D perhaps matches TRBD2 (5 bases). From germline, CDR1 is SGHKS and CDR2 YYEKEE (reference sequence). V was trimmed by 3 bases and J by 5 bases, leaving 9 bases between them. This CDR3 contains 12 residues. The CDR3 loop reads CASSWTFDEQYF. The DNA for the CDR3 is TGTGCCAGCAGCTGGACTTTTGACGAGCAGTACTTC.

With respect to this clonotype: This sequence may be a read error, since a much larger clone differs from it by one base. The conserved phenylalanine or tryptophan is not found at the CDR3 terminus, so this likely reflects a read error. This sequence joins TRBV6-1 and TRBJ1-5; D might be TRBD1 (5 bases). This CDR3 is 15 amino acids long. Germline CDR1 and CDR2: MNHNS and SASEGT. Between the trimmed V and J ends, which lost 5 bases and 3 bases, there was a span of 14 bases. DNA for the CDR3: TGTGCCAGCAGTAAAATATCAGGGCCCAATCAGCCCCAGCATTCT. As protein: CASSKISGPNQPQHS.

The V gene is TRBV7-9, the J gene TRBJ2-7; possibly TRBD2 for D (5 bases). The V end was cut by 0 bases, the J end by 3 bases, with 12 bases between. From germline, CDR1 is SEHNR and CDR2 FQNEAQ (reference sequence). The CDR3 extends over 15 amino acids. Here the CDR3 DNA reads TGTGCCAGCAGCTTAGCGAGTGGAGGAATCTACGAGCAGTACTTC. Its protein is CASSLASGGIYEQYF. Together with reference TRBV7-9 and TRBJ2-7, the CDR3 gives the full variable domain: DTGVSQNPRHKITKRGQNVTFRCDPISEHNRLYWYRQTLGQGPEFLTYFQNEAQLEKSRLLSDRFSAERPKGSFSTLEIQRTEQGDSAMYLCASSLASGGIYEQYFGPGTRLTVT.

This clonotype was picked up a small number of times. The V gene is TRBV20-1, the J gene TRBJ1-3; 9 positions agree with TRBD1. Germline lookup yields CDR1 DFQATT and CDR2 SNEGSKA (reference sequence). The CDR3 length is 12 residues. V lost 3 bases to trimming and J lost 8 bases; unmatched junction nucleotides: 2. The chain's CDR3 is CSASDRGDTIYF. The DNA of the CDR3 is TGCAGTGCTAGTGACAGGGGGGACACCATATATTTT.

The CDR3 region has the DNA TGTGCCAGCACCGGGTGGACAGGGGGCGCGTCAGCCAATCAGCCCCAGCATTTT. Its protein product is CASTGWTGGASANQPQHF. The chain has TRBV28 and TRBJ1-5; the match to TRBD1 covers 11 bases. This CDR3 contains 18 residues. CDR1 MDHEN and CDR2 SYDVKM come from the germline V gene. Unmatched junction bases numbered 14, after V lost 7 bases and J lost 3 bases. Full variable domain (missing parts from reference TRBV28 and TRBJ1-5): DVKVTQSSRYLVKRTGEKVFLECVQDMDHENMFWYRQDPGLGLRLIYFSYDVKMKEKGDIPEGYSVSREKKERFSLILESASTNQTSMYLCASTGWTGGASANQPQHFGDGTRLSIL.

The chain employs TRBV5-1 and TRBJ2-7, with D possibly being TRBD1 (6 bases). V lost 4 bases and J lost 6, with 23 bases in between. Germline CDR1 reads SGHRS; CDR2 reads YFSETQ. This CDR3 has 16 residues. The CDR3 DNA reads TGCGCCAGCAGCGTCTCCAGGGGCTTGGCGGTCGGCGAGCAGTACTTC. This sequence encodes CASSVSRGLAVGEQYF.

This clonotype was detected only once. The chain joins TRBV9 to TRBJ2-7; the match to TRBD2 covers 10 bases. CDR1 is SGDLS, CDR2 YYNGEE, per germline. Germline trimming cut 3 bases from V and 2 bases from J; bases unmatched to any gene: 5. The CDR3 spans 15 residues. CDR3 protein: CASSATTSGAYEQYF. CDR3 bases: TGTGCCAGCAGCGCTACCACTAGCGGGGCCTACGAGCAGTACTTC.